This TCR beta chain originates from a study of blood T cell repertoires in COVID-19. Study in general: T cells, B-cell-depleted T cells, or PBMCs provided the cDNA or gDNA that served as material.

Under the authors' procedure: Reference gene primers were amplified, and this amplification served to estimate nucleated cell counts. Sequenced by immunoSEQ multiplex PCR; TCRdb stores in-frame clones only, minus some. The V and J calls and clone size are taken from that table; D and trimming were inferred from the DNA. Among around 160,000 clones listed, almost 85% were seen once. The length of the CDR3 is 14 residues. Trimming cost V 2 bases and J 5 bases; bases outside gene matches: 6. Looked up from germline, CDR1 is SGHAT and CDR2 is FQDESV (reference sequence). V gene TRBV11-1 combines with J gene TRBJ2-7; TRBD2 agrees at 7 bases. The source is a human donor with acute or convalescent COVID-19. The donor label of this sample is uncertain. Specimen: peripheral blood. The CDR3 nucleotides are TGTGCCAGCAGCTTACAACGGGGAGGGAACGAGCAGTACTTC. Translation: CASSLQRGGNEQYF.